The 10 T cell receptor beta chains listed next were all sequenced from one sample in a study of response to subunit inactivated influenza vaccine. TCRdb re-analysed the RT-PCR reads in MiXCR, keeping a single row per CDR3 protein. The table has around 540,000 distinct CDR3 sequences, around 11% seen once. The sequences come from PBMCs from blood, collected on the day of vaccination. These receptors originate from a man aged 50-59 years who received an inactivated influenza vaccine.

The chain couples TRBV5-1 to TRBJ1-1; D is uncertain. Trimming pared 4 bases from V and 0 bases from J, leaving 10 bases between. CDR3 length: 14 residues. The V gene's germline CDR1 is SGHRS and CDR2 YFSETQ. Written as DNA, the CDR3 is TGCGCCAGCAGCCCTACGACACTGAACACTGAAGCTTTCTTT. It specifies CASSPTTLNTEAFF.

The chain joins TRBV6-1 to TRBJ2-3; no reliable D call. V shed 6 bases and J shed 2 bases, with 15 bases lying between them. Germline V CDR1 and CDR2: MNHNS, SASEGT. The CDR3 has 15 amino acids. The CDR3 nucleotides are TGTGCCAGCAGACCCGTTCCCTTCTCCACAGATACGCAGTATTTT. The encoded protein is CASRPVPFSTDTQYF.

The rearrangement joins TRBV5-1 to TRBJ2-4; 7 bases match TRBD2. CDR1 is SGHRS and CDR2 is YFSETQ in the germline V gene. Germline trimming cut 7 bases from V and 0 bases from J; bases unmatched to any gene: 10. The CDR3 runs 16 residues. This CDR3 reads CASRGEGLLAKNIQYF. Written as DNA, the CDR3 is TGCGCCAGCCGGGGCGAGGGACTACTAGCCAAAAACATTCAGTACTTC.

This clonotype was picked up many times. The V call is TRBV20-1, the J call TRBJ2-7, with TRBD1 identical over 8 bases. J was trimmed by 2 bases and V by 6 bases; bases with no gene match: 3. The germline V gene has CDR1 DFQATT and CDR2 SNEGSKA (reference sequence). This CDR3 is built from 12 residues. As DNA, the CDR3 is TGCAGTGCCAGGGGGCAGGCCTACGAGCAGTACTTC. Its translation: CSARGQAYEQYF.

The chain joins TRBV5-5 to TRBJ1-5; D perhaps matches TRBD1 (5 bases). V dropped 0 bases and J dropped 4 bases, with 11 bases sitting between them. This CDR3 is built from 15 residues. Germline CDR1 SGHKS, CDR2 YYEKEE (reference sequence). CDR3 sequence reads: CASSLETALNQPQHF. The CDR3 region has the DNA TGTGCCAGCAGCTTGGAGACAGCCTTAAATCAGCCCCAGCATTTT.

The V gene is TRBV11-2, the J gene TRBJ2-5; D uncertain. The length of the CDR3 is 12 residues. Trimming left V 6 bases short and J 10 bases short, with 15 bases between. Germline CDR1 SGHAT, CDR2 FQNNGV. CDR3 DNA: TGTGCCAGCAGTTCCACTTCGGGCGGCCAGTACTTC. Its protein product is CASSSTSGGQYF.

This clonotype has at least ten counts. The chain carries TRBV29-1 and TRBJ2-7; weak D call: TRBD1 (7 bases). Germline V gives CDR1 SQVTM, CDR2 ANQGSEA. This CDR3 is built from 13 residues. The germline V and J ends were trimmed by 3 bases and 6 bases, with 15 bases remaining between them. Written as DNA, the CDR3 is TGCAGCGTTGACGGGGGCAGGGGGTTCGAGCAGTACTTC. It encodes CSVDGGRGFEQYF.

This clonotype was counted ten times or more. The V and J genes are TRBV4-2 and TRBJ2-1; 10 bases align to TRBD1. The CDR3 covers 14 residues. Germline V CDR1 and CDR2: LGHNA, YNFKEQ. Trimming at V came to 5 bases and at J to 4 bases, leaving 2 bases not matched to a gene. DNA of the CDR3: TGTGCCAGCAGCGGGGACAGGGGTTACAATGAGCAGTTCTTC. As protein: CASSGDRGYNEQFF.

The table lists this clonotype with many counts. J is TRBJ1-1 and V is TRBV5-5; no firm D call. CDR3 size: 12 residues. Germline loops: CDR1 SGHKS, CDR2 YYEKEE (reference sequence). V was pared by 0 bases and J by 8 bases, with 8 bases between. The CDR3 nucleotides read TGTGCCAGCAGCTTGGAGGTAGGGGAAGCTTTCTTT. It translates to CASSLEVGEAFF.

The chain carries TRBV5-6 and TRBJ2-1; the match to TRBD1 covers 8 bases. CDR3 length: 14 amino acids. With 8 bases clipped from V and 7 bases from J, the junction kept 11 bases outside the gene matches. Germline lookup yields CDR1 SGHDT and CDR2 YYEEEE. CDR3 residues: CASTPDRVRNEQFF. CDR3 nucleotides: TGTGCCAGTACACCGGACAGGGTAAGAAATGAGCAGTTCTTC.